This T cell receptor beta chain was captured in a study of blood T cell repertoires in COVID-19. Using immunoSEQ multiplex PCR, the repertoire was profiled, and TCRdb retains in-frame clones only, with some absent. The sample consists of about 120,000 clones, around 88% of them appearing once. V lost 4 bases to trimming and J lost 0 bases, with 13 bases between them. The germline V gene encodes CDR1 SGHNT and CDR2 YYREEE (reference sequence). This CDR3 comprises 15 residues. The sample was peripheral blood. The TCR sequence derives from a man older than 75 with active or convalescent COVID-19. V is TRBV5-4 and J is TRBJ1-1, with D hard to call. The CDR3 DNA follows: TGTGCCAGCAGCCTTCCTAACGGGATGAACACTGAAGCTTTCTTT. Protein sequence: CASSLPNGMNTEAFF.